The clone carrying this T cell receptor beta chain was seen more than once but under ten times. The record originates from a study of identical twins. TCRdb processed the 5' RACE reads anew with MiXCR; each CDR3 protein has one entry. The sample records roughly 690,000 distinct CDR3 sequences, roughly 20% being singletons. There are 14 residues in the CDR3. Germline CDR1 is LGHNA and CDR2 is YSLEER. V lost 0 bases and J 2 bases, leaving 8 bases between the germline ends. These data are also associated with another study on T cells expressing NK-cell markers.

V is TRBV4-3 and J is TRBJ2-7; D gene uncertain. Sequencing was done on a sample of PBMCs. This receptor was obtained from a woman between 18 and 29 years old in good health. The DNA of the CDR3 is TGCGCCAGCAGCCAAGAGCCCAGCACCTACGAGCAGTACTTC. Its protein is CASSQEPSTYEQYF.